Listed below are T cell receptor beta chains from one sample, sequenced in a study of cytomegalovirus exposure and HLA in healthy donors. The protocol was immunoSEQ multiplex PCR, while the TCRdb copy is restricted to in-frame clones and leaves out a portion. Of 200,000 or so clones in the sample, around 86% are singletons; the top ten hold 5.5% to 7.5%. Sequenced sample: PBMCs. The receptor source for this set is a woman aged 45-60 years in good health and CMV-seropositive. Both conserved end residues are part of each CDR3. The D gene is left open where the match is weak. Rows give clone size only sometimes, using once, few, many, or a class for an expanded clone.

v_gene	j_gene	abundance	d_gene	CDR3aa	CDR3nt
TRBV7-2	TRBJ2-3	NA	TRBD2	CASGLAGAHGDTQYF	TGTGCCAGTGGACTAGCGGGGGCCCATGGAGATACGCAGTATTTT
TRBV6-1	TRBJ2-7	few	NA	CASSESFGLTSYEQYF	TGTGCCAGCAGTGAATCCTTCGGGTTGACCTCCTACGAGCAGTACTTC
TRBV29-1	TRBJ2-1	NA	NA	CSHHNGLAFDEQFF	TGCAGTCATCATAACGGGCTAGCATTCGATGAGCAGTTCTTC
TRBV5-1	TRBJ1-5	NA	NA	CASSLGQGNNQPQHF	TGCGCCAGCAGCTTGGGGCAGGGCAACAATCAGCCCCAGCATTTT
TRBV5-6	TRBJ2-1	NA	TRBD1	CASSLGTGYHNEQFF	TGTGCCAGCAGCTTGGGGACAGGGTACCACAATGAGCAGTTCTTC
TRBV28	TRBJ1-2	once	NA	CASSSPLQAYGYTF	TGTGCCAGCAGTTCCCCCCTGCAGGCCTATGGCTACACCTTC
TRBV6-5	TRBJ2-7	NA	TRBD2	CASRSSTGRAYEQYF	TGTGCCAGCAGATCCTCCACCGGGAGGGCCTACGAGCAGTACTTC
TRBV10-3	TRBJ1-2	few	NA	CAISEDNTYGYTF	TGTGCCATCAGTGAGGACAATACCTATGGCTACACCTTC
TRBV28	TRBJ2-1	NA	NA	CAGGGGSYNEQFF	TGTGCCGGAGGGGGGGGCTCCTACAATGAGCAGTTCTTC
TRBV29-1	TRBJ2-7	NA	NA	CSVEMDYEQYF	TGCAGCGTTGAAATGGACTACGAGCAGTACTTC
TRBV7-2	TRBJ2-7	NA	TRBD2	CASETSGGINEQYF	TGTGCCAGCGAGACTAGCGGGGGTATCAACGAGCAGTACTTC
TRBV5-5	TRBJ2-7	few	TRBD1	CASSLEGDSSYEQYF	TGTGCCAGCAGCTTGGAAGGGGACAGCTCCTACGAGCAGTACTTC
TRBV6-6	TRBJ2-1	NA	NA	CASRTFSSSYNEQFF	TGTGCCAGCCGGACTTTTTCGAGCTCCTACAATGAGCAGTTCTTC
TRBV19	TRBJ2-2	NA	TRBD1	CASSIRTGVEGGELFF	TGTGCCAGTAGTATACGGACAGGCGTCGAGGGCGGGGAGCTGTTTTTT
TRBV10-3	TRBJ2-7	NA	TRBD1	CAISGTGNEQYF	TGTGCCATCAGTGGGACAGGGAACGAGCAGTACTTC
TRBV20-1	TRBJ2-7	NA	NA	CSARGGVEQYF	TGCAGTGCTAGAGGGGGGGTCGAGCAGTACTTC
TRBV28	TRBJ2-7	NA	TRBD2	CASISPRGGSYEQYF	TGTGCCAGCATATCTCCTCGGGGGGGCTCCTACGAGCAGTACTTC
TRBV2	TRBJ2-2	NA	NA	CASSDTGELFF	TGTGCCAGCAGCGACACCGGGGAGCTGTTTTTT
TRBV28	TRBJ1-3	NA	TRBD1	CASSSETGRSGNTIYF	TGTGCCAGCAGTTCCGAGACAGGGAGGTCTGGAAACACCATATATTTT
TRBV27	TRBJ1-1	NA	TRBD1	CASSAGQDDPGAFF	TGTGCCAGCAGTGCGGGACAGGACGACCCCGGGGCTTTCTTT
TRBV5-4	TRBJ2-1	NA	TRBD1	CASKTPGTDNEQFF	TGTGCCAGCAAAACTCCCGGGACAGACAATGAGCAGTTCTTC
TRBV18	TRBJ2-2	NA	TRBD1	CASSSGQSNTGELFF	TGTGCCAGCTCATCGGGACAGTCGAACACCGGGGAGCTGTTTTTT
TRBV7-2	TRBJ1-1	NA	NA	CASSESTRNTEAFF	TGTGCCAGCAGCGAATCGACAAGAAACACTGAAGCTTTCTTT
TRBV6-1	TRBJ1-5	NA	TRBD1	CASSGGQGSVQPQHF	TGTGCCAGCAGTGGAGGACAGGGCTCCGTTCAGCCCCAGCATTTT
TRBV14	TRBJ2-2	few	NA	CASSPPSKGWITGELFF	TGTGCCAGCAGCCCGCCTAGTAAGGGGTGGATCACCGGGGAGCTGTTTTTT
TRBV7-2	TRBJ2-5	NA	TRBD2	CASSTGLAGGETQYF	TGTGCCAGCAGCACTGGACTAGCGGGGGGGGAGACCCAGTACTTC
TRBV6-6	TRBJ1-5	NA	TRBD1	CASSYEGASQHF	TGTGCCAGCAGTTACGAGGGGGCGTCCCAGCATTTT
TRBV28	TRBJ2-1	NA	NA	CASSLNGDGQKQFF	TGTGCCAGCAGTTTAAACGGGGACGGACAGAAGCAGTTCTTC
TRBV10-2	TRBJ1-1	NA	TRBD1	CASSEIYQGGEINTEAFF	TGCGCCAGCAGTGAAATCTACCAGGGGGGCGAAATAAACACTGAAGCTTTCTTT
TRBV11-2	TRBJ1-1	once	NA	CASSGSLGLNTEAFF	TGTGCCAGCAGCGGGTCTTTGGGGCTGAACACTGAAGCTTTCTTT
TRBV25-1	TRBJ1-1	NA	TRBD1	CASSSQGARAEAFF	TGTGCCAGCAGTAGTCAGGGGGCTCGGGCTGAAGCTTTCTTT
TRBV7-2	TRBJ2-7	NA	TRBD2	CASKGGRAEYEQYF	TGTGCCAGCAAAGGCGGGAGGGCCGAGTACGAGCAGTACTTC
TRBV15	TRBJ2-7	few	NA	CATKPGGNPFYEQYF	TGTGCCACCAAACCCGGGGGTAATCCCTTCTACGAGCAGTACTTC
TRBV6-5	TRBJ2-3	NA	NA	CASSYSDYLSTDTQYF	TGTGCCAGCAGTTACTCGGACTACCTATCCACAGATACGCAGTATTTT
TRBV7-9	TRBJ2-1	few	NA	CSSRFTGDEQFF	TGTTCCAGCAGATTTACGGGGGATGAGCAGTTCTTC
TRBV2	TRBJ2-3	NA	NA	CASRAQGSTDTQYF	TGTGCCAGCAGGGCCCAGGGAAGCACAGATACGCAGTATTTT
TRBV6-1	TRBJ2-4	NA	NA	CASSETGAKNIQYF	TGTGCCAGCAGTGAGACGGGGGCCAAAAACATTCAGTACTTC
TRBV27	TRBJ2-7	NA	TRBD1	CASSPTGVSYEQYF	TGTGCCAGCAGTCCAACAGGGGTATCCTACGAGCAGTACTTC
TRBV5-5	TRBJ2-2	NA	NA	CASSLSRPGRQTGELFF	TGTGCCAGCAGCTTGTCTAGGCCAGGGCGGCAGACCGGGGAGCTGTTTTTT
TRBV5-1	TRBJ2-7	NA	TRBD1	CASNPGQGSYEQYF	TGCGCCAGCAATCCAGGACAGGGATCCTACGAGCAGTACTTC
TRBV6-1	TRBJ1-5	NA	NA	CASSEAPPTWPQHF	TGTGCCAGCAGTGAAGCGCCCCCAACATGGCCCCAGCATTTT
TRBV18	TRBJ2-7	NA	TRBD2	CASSTGLAGAYEQYF	TGTGCCAGCTCAACAGGACTAGCGGGGGCCTACGAGCAGTACTTC
TRBV19	TRBJ1-6	NA	NA	CASSLTENSPLHF	TGTGCCAGTAGTTTGACAGAGAATTCACCCCTCCACTTT
TRBV27	TRBJ2-7	NA	TRBD2	CASSSSSWYAGGGYEQYF	TGTGCCAGCAGTTCCTCCTCGTGGTATGCGGGGGGAGGCTACGAGCAGTACTTC
TRBV6-1	TRBJ2-1	few	NA	CATRGSEAPNEQFF	TGTGCCACCCGGGGTAGCGAGGCTCCCAATGAGCAGTTCTTC
TRBV2	TRBJ2-1	NA	TRBD2	CASTRLAVYNEQFF	TGTGCCAGCACCCGACTAGCGGTATACAATGAGCAGTTCTTC
TRBV7-2	TRBJ2-2	NA	TRBD1	CASSPQGAAGELFF	TGTGCCAGCAGCCCCCAGGGGGCGGCCGGGGAGCTGTTTTTT
TRBV2	TRBJ2-5	NA	NA	CASSSTAQETQYF	TGTGCCAGCAGTTCGACAGCGCAAGAGACCCAGTACTTC
TRBV11-1	TRBJ2-5	NA	NA	CASSSEETQYF	TGTGCCAGCAGTTCAGAAGAGACCCAGTACTTC
TRBV7-9	TRBJ2-1	NA	NA	CASSFEDRGGNEQFF	TGTGCCAGCAGCTTTGAGGACAGAGGGGGCAATGAGCAGTTCTTC
TRBV10-3	TRBJ2-7	NA	TRBD2	CAISPRTSGGMEQYF	TGTGCCATCAGTCCCCGGACTAGCGGGGGGATGGAGCAGTACTTC
TRBV6-5	TRBJ2-5	once	NA	CASSYSLQPRETQYF	TGTGCCAGCAGTTACTCGCTCCAGCCCAGGGAGACCCAGTACTTC
TRBV5-1	TRBJ2-1	NA	NA	CASSLAGEIEQFF	TGCGCCAGCAGCTTGGCAGGGGAAATTGAGCAGTTCTTC